This T cell receptor (beta chain) was retrieved from a study of control samples from healthy donors and cancer patients (TCRdb year 2020). About this clone: Its cognate antigen has yet to be identified. Nothing much larger sits one base from this clone, and base qualities are not available.

Libraries were prepared through the immunoSEQ multiplex PCR assay. Drawn from immuneACCESS, this table holds only the in-frame rearrangements with V and J called that TCRdb kept. Clones are partly lost; checked studies trace under half to an unresolved V gene and leave the rest unexplained. The sample records 150,000 or so clones, 70% to 90% of which are singletons. Clones ranked in the top ten supply about 1.8% of the sample. The junction shows trimming of 8 bases on V and 6 bases on J, and the gene matches do not reach 7 bases of it. CDR1 is given as MRHNA and CDR2 as SNTAGT, both from the germline V gene. The CDR3 measures 13 amino acids from cysteine to phenylalanine. The entry retains the CDR3 DNA only, 39 bases that are in frame from base 1.

The source is a man younger than 35 in good health. The chain is encoded by TRBV6-4 joined to TRBJ1-2, with 9 junctional bases fitting TRBD1. Sequencing was done on a sample of blood. CDR3 protein: CASGLGQGHGYTF. At the DNA level, the sequence is TGTGCCAGCGGACTGGGACAGGGTCATGGCTACACCTTC.